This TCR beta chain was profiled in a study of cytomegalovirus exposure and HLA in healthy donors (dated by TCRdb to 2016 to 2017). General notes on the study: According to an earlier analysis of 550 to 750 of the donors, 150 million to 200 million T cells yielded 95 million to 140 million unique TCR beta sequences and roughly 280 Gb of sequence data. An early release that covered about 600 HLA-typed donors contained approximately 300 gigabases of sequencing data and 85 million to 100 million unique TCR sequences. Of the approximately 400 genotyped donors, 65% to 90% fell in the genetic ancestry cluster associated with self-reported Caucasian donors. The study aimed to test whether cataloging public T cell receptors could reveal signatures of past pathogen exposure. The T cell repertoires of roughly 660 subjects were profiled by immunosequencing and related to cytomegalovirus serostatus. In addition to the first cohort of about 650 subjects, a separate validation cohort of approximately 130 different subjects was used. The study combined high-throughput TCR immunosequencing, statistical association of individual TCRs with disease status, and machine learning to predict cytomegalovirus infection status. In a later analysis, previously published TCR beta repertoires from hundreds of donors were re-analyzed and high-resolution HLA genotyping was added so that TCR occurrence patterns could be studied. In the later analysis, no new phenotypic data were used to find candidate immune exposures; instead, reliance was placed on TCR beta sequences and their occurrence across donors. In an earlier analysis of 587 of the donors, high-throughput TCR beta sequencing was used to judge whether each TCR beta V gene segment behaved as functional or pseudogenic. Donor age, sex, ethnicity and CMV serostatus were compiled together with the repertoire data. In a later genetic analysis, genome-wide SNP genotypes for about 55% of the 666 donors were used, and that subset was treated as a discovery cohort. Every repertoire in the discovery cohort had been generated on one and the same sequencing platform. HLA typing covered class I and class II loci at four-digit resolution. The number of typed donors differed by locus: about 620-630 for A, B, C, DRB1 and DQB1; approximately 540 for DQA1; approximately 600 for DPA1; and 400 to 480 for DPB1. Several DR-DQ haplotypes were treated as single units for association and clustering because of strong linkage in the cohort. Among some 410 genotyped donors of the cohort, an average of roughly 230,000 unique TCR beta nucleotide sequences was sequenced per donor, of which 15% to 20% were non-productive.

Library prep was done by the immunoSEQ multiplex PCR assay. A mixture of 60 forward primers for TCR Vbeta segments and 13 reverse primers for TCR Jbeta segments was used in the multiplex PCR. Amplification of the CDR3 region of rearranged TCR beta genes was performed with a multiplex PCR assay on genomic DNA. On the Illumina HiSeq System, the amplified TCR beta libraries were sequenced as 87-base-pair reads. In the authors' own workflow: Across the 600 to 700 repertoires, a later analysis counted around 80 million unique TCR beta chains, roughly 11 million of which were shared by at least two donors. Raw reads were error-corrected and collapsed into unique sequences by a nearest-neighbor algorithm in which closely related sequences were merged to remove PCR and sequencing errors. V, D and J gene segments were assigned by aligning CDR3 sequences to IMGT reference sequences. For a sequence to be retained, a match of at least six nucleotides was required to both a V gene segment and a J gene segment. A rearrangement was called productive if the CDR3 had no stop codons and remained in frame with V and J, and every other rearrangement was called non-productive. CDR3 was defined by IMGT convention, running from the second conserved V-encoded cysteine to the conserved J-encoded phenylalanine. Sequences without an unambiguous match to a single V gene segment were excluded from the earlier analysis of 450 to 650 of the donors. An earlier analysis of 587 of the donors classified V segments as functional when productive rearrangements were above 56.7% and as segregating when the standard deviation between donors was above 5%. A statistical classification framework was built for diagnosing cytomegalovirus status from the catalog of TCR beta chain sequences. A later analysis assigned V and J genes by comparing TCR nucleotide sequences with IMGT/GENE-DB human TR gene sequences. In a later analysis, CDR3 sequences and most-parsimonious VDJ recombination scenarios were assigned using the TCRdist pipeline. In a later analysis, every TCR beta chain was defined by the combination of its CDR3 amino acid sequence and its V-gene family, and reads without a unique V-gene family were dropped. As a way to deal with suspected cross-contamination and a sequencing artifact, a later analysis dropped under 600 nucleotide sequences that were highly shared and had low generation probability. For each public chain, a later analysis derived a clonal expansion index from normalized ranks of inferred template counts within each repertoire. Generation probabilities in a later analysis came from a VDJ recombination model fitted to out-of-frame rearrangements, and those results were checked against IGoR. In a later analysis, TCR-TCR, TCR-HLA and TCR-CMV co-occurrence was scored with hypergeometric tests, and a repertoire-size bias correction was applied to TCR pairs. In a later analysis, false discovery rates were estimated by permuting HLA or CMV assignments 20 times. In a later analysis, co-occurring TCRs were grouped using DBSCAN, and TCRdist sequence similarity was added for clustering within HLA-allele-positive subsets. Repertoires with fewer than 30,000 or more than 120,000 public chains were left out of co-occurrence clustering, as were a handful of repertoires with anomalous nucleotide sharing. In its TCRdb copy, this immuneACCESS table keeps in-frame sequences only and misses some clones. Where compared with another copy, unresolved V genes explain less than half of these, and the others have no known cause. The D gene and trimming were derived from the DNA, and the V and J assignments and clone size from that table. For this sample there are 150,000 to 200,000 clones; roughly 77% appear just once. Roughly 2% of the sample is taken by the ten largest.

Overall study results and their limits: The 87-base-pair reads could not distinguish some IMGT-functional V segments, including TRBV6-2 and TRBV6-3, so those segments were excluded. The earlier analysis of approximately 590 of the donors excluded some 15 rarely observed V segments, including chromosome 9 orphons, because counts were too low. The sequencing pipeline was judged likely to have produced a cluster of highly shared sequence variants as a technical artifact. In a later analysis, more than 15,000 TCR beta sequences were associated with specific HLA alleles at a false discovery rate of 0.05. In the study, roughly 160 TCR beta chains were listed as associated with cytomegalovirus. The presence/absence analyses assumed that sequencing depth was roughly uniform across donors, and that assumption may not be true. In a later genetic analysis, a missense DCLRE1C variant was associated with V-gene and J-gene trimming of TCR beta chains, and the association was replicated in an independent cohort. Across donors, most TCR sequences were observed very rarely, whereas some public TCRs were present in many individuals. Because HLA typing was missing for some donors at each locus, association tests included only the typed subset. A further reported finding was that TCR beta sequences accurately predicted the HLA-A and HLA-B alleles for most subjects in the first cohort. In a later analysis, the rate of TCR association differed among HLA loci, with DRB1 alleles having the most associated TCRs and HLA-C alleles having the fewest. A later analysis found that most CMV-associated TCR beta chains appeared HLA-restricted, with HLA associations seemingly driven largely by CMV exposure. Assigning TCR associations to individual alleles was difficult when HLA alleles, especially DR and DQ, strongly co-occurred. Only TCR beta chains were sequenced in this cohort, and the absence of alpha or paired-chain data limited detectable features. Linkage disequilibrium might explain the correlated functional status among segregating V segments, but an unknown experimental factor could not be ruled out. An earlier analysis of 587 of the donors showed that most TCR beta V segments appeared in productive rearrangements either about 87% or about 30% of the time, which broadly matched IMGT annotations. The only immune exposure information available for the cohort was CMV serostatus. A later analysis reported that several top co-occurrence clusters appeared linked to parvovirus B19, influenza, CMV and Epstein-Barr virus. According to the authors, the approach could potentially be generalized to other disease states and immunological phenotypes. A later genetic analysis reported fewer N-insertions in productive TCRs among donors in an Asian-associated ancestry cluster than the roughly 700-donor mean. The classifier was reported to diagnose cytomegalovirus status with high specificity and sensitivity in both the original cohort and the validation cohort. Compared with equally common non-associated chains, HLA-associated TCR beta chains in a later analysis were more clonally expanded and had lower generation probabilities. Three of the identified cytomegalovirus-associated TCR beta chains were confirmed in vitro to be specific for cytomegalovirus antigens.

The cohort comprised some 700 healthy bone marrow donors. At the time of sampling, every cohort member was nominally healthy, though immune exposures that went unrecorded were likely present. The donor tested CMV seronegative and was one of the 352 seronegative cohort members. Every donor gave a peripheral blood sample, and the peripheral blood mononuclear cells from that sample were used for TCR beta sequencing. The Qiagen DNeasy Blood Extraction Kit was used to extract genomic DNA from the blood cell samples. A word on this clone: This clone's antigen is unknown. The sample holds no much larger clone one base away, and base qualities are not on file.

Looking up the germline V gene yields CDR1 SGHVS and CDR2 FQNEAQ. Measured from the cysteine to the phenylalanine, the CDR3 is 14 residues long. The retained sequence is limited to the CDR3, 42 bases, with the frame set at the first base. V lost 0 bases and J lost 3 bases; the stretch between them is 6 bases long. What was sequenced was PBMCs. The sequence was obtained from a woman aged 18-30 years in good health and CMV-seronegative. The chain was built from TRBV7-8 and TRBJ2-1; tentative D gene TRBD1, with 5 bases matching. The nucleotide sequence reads TGTGCCAGCAGCTTAGCGACAGTCTACAATGAGCAGTTCTTC. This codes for CASSLATVYNEQFF.